A selection of T cell receptor beta chains follows, all from one sample in a study of blood T cells in healthy people across ages. TCRdb reprocessed the 5' RACE reads via MiXCR and lists one record per CDR3 protein. The table lists some 1.7 million distinct CDR3 sequences, roughly 28% of them singletons. Sequencing was done on a sample of blood. The receptors here all came from a woman between 25 and 40 years old in good health. Each CDR3 is given with its conserved first and last residue. D genes are given only for firm matches. Part of the rows lack a size; the others show once, few, many or a class for expanded clones.

size,D,V,J,CDR3,DNA
NA,NA,TRBV20-1,TRBJ2-3,CSARVAESGIDTQYF,TGCAGTGCTAGAGTAGCGGAATCTGGTATAGATACGCAGTATTTT
NA,TRBD1,TRBV10-3,TRBJ2-4,CAIRGDRGDNEQYF,TGTGCCATCAGGGGGGACAGGGGCGACAATGAGCAGTACTTC
NA,TRBD1,TRBV5-1,TRBJ1-5,CASSQGAGESVQPQHF,TGCGCCAGCAGCCAGGGGGCGGGCGAGTCGGTTCAGCCCCAGCATTTT
NA,NA,TRBV10-3,TRBJ2-5,CAIRGDGNETQYF,TGTGCCATCAGGGGGGACGGCAACGAGACCCAGTACTTC
NA,NA,TRBV20-1,TRBJ1-5,CSAREWTENQPQHF,TGCAGTGCAAGAGAGTGGACGGAGAATCAGCCCCAGCATTTT
NA,TRBD2,TRBV11-1,TRBJ2-1,CASSFGSGGARGEQFF,TGTGCCAGCAGCTTTGGAAGCGGGGGGGCGCGGGGTGAGCAGTTCTTC
many,NA,TRBV5-1,TRBJ2-1,CASSDPTEPQFF,TGCGCCAGCAGCGACCCGACAGAACCACAGTTCTTC
NA,NA,TRBV6-5,TRBJ1-2,CASSRPGGHNYGYTF,TGTGCCAGCAGCCGGCCGGGGGGCCATAACTATGGCTACACCTTC
many,TRBD2,TRBV7-9,TRBJ2-5,CASSSGTSVQETQYF,TGTGCCAGCAGCAGCGGGACTAGCGTCCAAGAGACCCAGTACTTC
few,TRBD2,TRBV11-2,TRBJ2-1,CASSVRLAGSYNEQFF,TGTGCCAGCAGCGTAAGACTAGCGGGATCCTACAATGAGCAGTTCTTC
few,NA,TRBV6-6,TRBJ1-6,CASTNRGRVESPLHF,TGTGCCAGCACCAACAGAGGCAGGGTAGAGTCGCCCCTCCACTTT
NA,NA,TRBV6-5,TRBJ1-1,CASSGTGRTEAFF,TGTGCCAGCAGTGGAACAGGGAGAACTGAAGCTTTCTTT
NA,TRBD2,TRBV5-1,TRBJ2-5,CASSDPSGSYQETQYF,TGCGCTAGCAGCGACCCTAGCGGGTCGTACCAAGAGACCCAGTACTTC
NA,TRBD2,TRBV24-1,TRBJ2-1,CATSDFVGLAGGNEQLF,TGTGCCACCAGTGATTTCGTGGGGCTAGCGGGGGGTAATGAGCAGCTCTTC
few,TRBD1,TRBV5-1,TRBJ1-1,CASKVQGASEAFF,TGCGCCAGCAAAGTACAGGGGGCCTCTGAAGCTTTCTTT
NA,NA,TRBV7-2,TRBJ2-5,CASSLVRTGETQYF,TGTGCCAGCAGCTTAGTTAGAACTGGGGAGACCCAGTACTTC
many,TRBD1,TRBV6-5,TRBJ2-7,CASRSSDREPYEQYF,TGTGCCAGCAGATCTTCAGACAGGGAACCCTACGAGCAGTACTTC
few,TRBD1,TRBV6-1,TRBJ2-4,CASWDSSIQYF,TGTGCCAGCTGGGACAGCAGCATTCAGTACTTC
many,NA,TRBV28,TRBJ2-2,CASSLATGELFF,TGTGCCAGCAGTTTGGCTACCGGGGAGCTGTTTTTT
few,NA,TRBV29-1,TRBJ2-3,CSVEAGVSTDTQYF,TGCAGCGTTGAAGCGGGAGTAAGCACAGATACGCAGTATTTT
NA,NA,TRBV29-1,TRBJ2-4,CSVGGRNAKNIQYF,TGCAGCGTTGGGGGTAGGAACGCCAAAAACATTCAGTACTTC
few,TRBD2,TRBV7-2,TRBJ2-1,CASSGDGLAGVVQFF,TGTGCCAGCAGCGGCGATGGACTAGCGGGAGTAGTGCAGTTCTTC
few,TRBD1,TRBV29-1,TRBJ1-1,CSALDRRTEAFF,TGCAGCGCCTTGGACAGGAGGACTGAAGCTTTCTTT
many,NA,TRBV28,TRBJ2-7,CASRGRLYEQYF,TGTGCCAGCAGGGGCAGGTTATACGAGCAGTACTTC
few,NA,TRBV5-5,TRBJ1-1,CAGSLLSGARVVNTEAFF,TGTGCCGGCAGCTTGTTGTCGGGGGCGCGAGTAGTGAACACTGAAGCTTTCTTT
few,NA,TRBV12-3/TRBV12-4,TRBJ1-5,CASSPRDTYHQPQHF,TGTGCCAGCAGTCCCCGGGACACATATCATCAGCCCCAGCATTTT
NA,NA,TRBV18,TRBJ1-1,CASSQRSGSTEAFF,TGTGCCAGCTCGCAAAGGTCAGGGAGCACTGAAGCTTTCTTT
NA,NA,TRBV7-2,TRBJ2-5,CASSARGQETQHF,TGTGCCAGCAGTGCGCGGGGGCAAGAGACCCAGCACTTC
NA,NA,TRBV27,TRBJ2-1,CASSLIWSSYNEQFF,TGTGCCAGCAGTTTAATCTGGAGCTCCTACAATGAGCAGTTCTTC
NA,TRBD1,TRBV7-2,TRBJ2-3,CASSPEFRDRVYTDTQYF,TGTGCCAGCAGCCCAGAGTTTCGGGACAGGGTGTACACAGATACGCAGTATTTT
few,NA,TRBV7-2,TRBJ2-1,CASSLYNGAYNEQFF,TGTGCCAGCAGCTTATATAACGGGGCATACAATGAGCAGTTCTTC
few,NA,TRBV2,TRBJ2-3,CASSRDSVGTDTQYF,TGTGCCAGCAGTAGAGACAGCGTCGGCACAGATACGCAGTATTTT
few,NA,TRBV4-1,TRBJ1-5,CASSHPTGGSPHF,TGCGCCAGCAGCCACCCCACTGGGGGGTCTCCGCATTTT